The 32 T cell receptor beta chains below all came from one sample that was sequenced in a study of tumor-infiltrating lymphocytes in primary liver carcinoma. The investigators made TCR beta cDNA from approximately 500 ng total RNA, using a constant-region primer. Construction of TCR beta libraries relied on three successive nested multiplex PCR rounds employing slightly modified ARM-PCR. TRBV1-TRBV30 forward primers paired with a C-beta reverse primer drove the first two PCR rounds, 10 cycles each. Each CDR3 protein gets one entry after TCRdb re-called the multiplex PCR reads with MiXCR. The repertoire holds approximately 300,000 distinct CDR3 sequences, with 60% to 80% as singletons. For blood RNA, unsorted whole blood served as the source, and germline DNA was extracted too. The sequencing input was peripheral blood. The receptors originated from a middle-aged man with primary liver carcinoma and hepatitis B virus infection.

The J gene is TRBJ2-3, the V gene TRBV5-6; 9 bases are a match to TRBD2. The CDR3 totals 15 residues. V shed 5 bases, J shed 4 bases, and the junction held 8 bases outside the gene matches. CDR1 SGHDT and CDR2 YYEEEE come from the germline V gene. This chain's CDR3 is CASSLRVAGADTQYF. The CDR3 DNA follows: TGTGCCAGCAGTTTGCGAGTAGCGGGAGCAGATACGCAGTATTTT.

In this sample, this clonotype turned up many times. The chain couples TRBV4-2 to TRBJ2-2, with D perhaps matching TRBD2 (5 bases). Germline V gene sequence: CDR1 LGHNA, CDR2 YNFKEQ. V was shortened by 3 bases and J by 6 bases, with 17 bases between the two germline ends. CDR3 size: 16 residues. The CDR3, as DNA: TGTGCCAGCAGCCAGACCGGCCTAGCCGTAGCCGGGGAGCTGTTTTTT. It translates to CASSQTGLAVAGELFF.

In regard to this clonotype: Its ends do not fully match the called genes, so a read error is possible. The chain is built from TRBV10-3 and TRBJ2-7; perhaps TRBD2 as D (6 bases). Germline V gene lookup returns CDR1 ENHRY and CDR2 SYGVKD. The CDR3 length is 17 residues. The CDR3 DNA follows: TGTGCCATCAGTGAGTTCCGGGACTCATGGACCCTCTACGAGCGGTACTTC. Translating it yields CAISEFRDSWTLYERYF.

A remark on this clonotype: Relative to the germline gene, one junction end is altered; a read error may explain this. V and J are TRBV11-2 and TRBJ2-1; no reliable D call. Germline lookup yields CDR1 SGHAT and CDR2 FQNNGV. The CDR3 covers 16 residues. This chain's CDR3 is CASSLSRHGSYNEQLF. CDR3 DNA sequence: TGTGCCAGCAGCCTTAGCCGACATGGGTCCTACAATGAGCAGCTCTTC.

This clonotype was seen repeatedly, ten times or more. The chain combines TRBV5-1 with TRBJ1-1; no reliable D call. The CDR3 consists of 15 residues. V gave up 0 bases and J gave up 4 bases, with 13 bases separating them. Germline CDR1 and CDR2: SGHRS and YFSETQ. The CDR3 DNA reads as TGCGCCAGCAGCTTGGGGAGTCAGTCGGGCACTGAAGCTTTCTTT. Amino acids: CASSLGSQSGTEAFF. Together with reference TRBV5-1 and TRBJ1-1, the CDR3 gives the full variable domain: KAGVTQTPRYLIKTRGQQVTLSCSPISGHRSVSWYQQTPGQGLQFLFEYFSETQRNKGNFPGRFSGRQFSNSRSEMNVSTLELGDSALYLCASSLGSQSGTEAFFGQGTRLTVV.

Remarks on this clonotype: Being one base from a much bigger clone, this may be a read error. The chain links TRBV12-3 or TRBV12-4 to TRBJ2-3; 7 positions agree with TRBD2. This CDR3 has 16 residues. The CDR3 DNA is TGTGCCAACAGTACTTACGGCAGCGGGAACACAGATACGCAGTATTTT. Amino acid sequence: CANSTYGSGNTDTQYF.

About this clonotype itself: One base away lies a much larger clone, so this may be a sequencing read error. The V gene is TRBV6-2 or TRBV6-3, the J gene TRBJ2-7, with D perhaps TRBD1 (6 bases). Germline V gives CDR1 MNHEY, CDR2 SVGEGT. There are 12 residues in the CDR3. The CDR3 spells CTSRSGVYEQYF. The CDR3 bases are TGTACCAGCAGATCAGGGGTCTACGAGCAGTACTTC.

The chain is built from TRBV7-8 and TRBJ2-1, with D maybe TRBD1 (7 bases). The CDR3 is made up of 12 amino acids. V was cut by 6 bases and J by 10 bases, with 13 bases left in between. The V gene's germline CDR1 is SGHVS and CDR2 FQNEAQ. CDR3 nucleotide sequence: TGTGCCAGCAGGGCTGCGGGACAGGAGCAGTTCTTC. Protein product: CASRAAGQEQFF.

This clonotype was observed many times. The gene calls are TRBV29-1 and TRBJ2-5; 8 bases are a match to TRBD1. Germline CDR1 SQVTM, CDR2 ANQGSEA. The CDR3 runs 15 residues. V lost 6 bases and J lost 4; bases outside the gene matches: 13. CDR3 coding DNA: TGCAGCGTGCGACTCGGGACAGGCTTTAGAGAGACCCAGTACTTC. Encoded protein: CSVRLGTGFRETQYF. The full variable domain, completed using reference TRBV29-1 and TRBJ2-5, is SAVISQKPSRDICQRGTSLTIQCQVDSQVTMMFWYRQQPGQSLTLIATANQGSEATYESGFVIDKFPISRPNLTFSTLTVSNMSPEDSSIYLCSVRLGTGFRETQYFGPGTRLLVL.

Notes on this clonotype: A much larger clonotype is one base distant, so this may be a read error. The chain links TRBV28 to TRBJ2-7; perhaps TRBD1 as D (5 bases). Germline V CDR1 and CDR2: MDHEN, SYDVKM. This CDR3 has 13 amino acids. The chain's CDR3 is CASRPQGSYKQYF. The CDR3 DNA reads TGTGCCAGCAGACCTCAGGGTTCCTACAAGCAGTACTTC.

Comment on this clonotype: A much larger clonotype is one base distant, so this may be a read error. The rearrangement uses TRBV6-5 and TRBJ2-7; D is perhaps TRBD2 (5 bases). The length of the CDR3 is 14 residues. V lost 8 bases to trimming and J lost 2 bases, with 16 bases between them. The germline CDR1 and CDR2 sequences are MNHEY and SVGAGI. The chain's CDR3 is CASARVGVTYEQYF. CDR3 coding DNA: TGTGCCAGCGCTAGAGTGGGAGTCACCTACGAGCAGTACTTC.

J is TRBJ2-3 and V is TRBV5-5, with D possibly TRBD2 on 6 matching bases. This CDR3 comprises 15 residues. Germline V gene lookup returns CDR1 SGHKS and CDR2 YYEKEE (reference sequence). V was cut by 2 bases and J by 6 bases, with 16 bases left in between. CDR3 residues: CASSFRGGFSDTQYF. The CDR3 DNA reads TGTGCCAGCAGCTTTCGGGGAGGATTTTCGGATACGCAGTATTTT. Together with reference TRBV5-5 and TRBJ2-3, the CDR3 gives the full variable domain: DAGVTQSPTHLIKTRGQQVTLRCSPISGHKSVSWYQQVLGQGPQFIFQYYEKEERGRGNFPDRFSARQFPNYSSELNVNALLLGDSALYLCASSFRGGFSDTQYFGPGTRLTVL.

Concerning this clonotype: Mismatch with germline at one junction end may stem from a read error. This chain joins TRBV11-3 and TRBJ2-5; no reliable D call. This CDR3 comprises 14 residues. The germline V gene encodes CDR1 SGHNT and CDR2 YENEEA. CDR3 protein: CASSSGQPQETQCF. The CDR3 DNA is TGTGCCAGCAGCTCGGGTCAGCCCCAAGAGACCCAGTGCTTC.

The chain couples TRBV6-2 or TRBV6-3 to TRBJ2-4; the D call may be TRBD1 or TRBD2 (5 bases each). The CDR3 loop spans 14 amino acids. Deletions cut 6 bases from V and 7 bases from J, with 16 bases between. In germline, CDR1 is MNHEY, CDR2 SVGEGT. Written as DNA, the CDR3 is TGTGCCAGCAGGTACCAACGGGACCCGAACATTCAGTACTTC. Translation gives CASRYQRDPNIQYF.

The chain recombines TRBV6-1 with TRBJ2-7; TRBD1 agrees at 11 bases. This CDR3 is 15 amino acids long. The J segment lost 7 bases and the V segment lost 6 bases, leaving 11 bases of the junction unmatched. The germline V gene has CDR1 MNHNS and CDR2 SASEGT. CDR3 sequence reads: CASRTGQGVANEQYF. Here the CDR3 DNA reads TGTGCCAGCAGGACGGGACAGGGGGTCGCCAATGAGCAGTACTTC.

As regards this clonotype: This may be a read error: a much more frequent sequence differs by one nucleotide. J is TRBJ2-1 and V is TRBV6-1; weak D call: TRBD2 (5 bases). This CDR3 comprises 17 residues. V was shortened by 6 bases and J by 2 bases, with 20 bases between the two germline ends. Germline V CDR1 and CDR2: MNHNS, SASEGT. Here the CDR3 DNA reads TGTGCCAGCAGCCGGACTGGCGGGCCGACTACCTACAATGAGCAGTTCTTC. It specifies CASSRTGGPTTYNEQFF.

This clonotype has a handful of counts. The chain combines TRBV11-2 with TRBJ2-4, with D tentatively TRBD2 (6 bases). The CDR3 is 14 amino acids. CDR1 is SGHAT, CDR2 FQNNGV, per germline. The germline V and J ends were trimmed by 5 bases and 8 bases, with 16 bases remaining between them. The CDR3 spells CASSPQRGWDIQYF. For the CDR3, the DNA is TGTGCCAGCAGCCCCCAACGGGGGTGGGACATTCAGTACTTC. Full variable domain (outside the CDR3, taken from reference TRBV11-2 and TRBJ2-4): EAGVAQSPRYKIIEKRQSVAFWCNPISGHATLYWYQQILGQGPKLLIQFQNNGVVDDSQLPKDRFSAERLKGVDSTLKIQPAKLEDSAVYLCASSPQRGWDIQYFGAGTRLSVL.

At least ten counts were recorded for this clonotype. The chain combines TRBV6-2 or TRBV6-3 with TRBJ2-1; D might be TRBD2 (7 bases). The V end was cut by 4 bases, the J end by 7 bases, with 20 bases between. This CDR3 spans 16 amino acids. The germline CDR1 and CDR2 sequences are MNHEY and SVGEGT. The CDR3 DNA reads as TGTGCCAGCAGTTCCCTTGGGGGGGGCAGAAGGAATGAGCAGTTCTTC. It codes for CASSSLGGGRRNEQFF.

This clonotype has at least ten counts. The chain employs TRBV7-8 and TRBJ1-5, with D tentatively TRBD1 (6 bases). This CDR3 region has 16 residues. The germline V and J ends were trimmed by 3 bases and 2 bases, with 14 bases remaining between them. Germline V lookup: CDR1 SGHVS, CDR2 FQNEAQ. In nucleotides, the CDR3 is TGTGCCAGCAGCTTCGGGACGAACAGGGGCAATCAGCCCCAGCATTTT. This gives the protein CASSFGTNRGNQPQHF.

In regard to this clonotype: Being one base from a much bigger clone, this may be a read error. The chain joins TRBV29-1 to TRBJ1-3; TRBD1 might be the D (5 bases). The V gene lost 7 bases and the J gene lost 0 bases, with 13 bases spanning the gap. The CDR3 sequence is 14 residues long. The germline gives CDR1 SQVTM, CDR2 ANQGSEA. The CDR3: CSGGKGSSGNTIYF. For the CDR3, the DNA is TGCAGCGGGGGGAAGGGATCCTCTGGAAACACCATATATTTT.

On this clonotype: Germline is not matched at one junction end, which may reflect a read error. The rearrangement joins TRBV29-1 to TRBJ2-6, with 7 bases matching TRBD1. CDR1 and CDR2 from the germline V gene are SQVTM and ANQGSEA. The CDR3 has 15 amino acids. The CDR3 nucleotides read TGCAGCGTTGTACAGGGGATCCCTGGGGCCAACATCCTGACTTTC. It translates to CSVVQGIPGANILTF. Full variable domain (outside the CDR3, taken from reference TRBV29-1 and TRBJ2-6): SAVISQKPSRDICQRGTSLTIQCQVDSQVTMMFWYRQQPGQSLTLIATANQGSEATYESGFVIDKFPISRPNLTFSTLTVSNMSPEDSSIYLCSVVQGIPGANILTFGAGSRLTVL.

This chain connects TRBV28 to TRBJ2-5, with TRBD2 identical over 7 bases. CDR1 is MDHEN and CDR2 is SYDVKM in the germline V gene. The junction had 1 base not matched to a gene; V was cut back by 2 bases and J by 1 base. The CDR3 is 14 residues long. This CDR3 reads CASSLTSAQETQYF. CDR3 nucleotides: TGTGCCAGCAGTTTAACTAGCGCCCAAGAGACCCAGTACTTC.

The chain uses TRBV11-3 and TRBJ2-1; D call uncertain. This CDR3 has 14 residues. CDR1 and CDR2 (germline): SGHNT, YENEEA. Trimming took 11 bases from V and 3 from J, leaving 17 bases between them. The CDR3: CAGSLKPNYNEQFF. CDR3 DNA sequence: TGTGCCGGTAGCTTAAAGCCGAACTACAATGAGCAGTTCTTC.

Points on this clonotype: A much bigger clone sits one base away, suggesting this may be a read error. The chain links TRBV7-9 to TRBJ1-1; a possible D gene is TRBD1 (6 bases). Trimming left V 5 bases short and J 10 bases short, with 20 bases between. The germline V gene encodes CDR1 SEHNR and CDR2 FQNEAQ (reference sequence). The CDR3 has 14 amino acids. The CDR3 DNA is TGTGCCAGCAGCCTCAGTCAGGGGAGTATTAGAGCTTTCTTT. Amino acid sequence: CASSLSQGSIRAFF. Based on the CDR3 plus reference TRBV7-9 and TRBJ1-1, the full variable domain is DTGVSQNPRHKITKRGQNVTFRCDPISEHNRLYWYRQTLGQGPEFLTYFQNEAQLEKSRLLSDRFSAERPKGSFSTLEIQRTEQGDSAMYLCASSLSQGSIRAFFGQGTRLTVV.

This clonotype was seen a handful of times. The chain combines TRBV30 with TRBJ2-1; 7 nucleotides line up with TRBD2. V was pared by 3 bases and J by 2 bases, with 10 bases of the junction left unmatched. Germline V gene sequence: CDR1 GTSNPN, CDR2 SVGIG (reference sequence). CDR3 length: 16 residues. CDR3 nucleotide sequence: TGTGCCTGGAGGGATCGGGAGGCACTAACCTACAATGAGCAGTTCTTC. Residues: CAWRDREALTYNEQFF.

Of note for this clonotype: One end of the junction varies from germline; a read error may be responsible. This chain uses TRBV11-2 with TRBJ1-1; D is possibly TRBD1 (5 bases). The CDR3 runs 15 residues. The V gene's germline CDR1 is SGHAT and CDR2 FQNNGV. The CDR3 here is CASSLISWGNTEAFF. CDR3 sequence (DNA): TGTGCCAGCAGCTTAATTTCATGGGGGAACACTGAAGCTTTTTTT.

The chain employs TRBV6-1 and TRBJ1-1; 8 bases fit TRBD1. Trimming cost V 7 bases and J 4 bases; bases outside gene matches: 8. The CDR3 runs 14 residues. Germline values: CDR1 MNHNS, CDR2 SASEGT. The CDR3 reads CASNHGQGGTEAFF. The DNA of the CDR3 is TGTGCCAGCAATCACGGACAGGGAGGCACTGAAGCTTTCTTT.

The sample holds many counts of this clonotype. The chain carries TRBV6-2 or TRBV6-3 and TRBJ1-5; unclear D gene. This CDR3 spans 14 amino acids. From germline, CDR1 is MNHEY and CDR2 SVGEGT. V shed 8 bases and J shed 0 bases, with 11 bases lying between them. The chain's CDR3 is CASSEAYSNQPQHF. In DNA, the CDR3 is TGTGCCAGCTCGGAAGCGTATAGCAATCAGCCCCAGCATTTT.

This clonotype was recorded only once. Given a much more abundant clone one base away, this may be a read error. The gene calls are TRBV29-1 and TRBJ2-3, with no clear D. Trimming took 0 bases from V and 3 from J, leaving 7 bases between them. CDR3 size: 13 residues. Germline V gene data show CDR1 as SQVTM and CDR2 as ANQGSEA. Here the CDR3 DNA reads TGCAGCGTTGAAGATGGTAAAACAGATACGCAGTATTTT. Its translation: CSVEDGKTDTQYF.

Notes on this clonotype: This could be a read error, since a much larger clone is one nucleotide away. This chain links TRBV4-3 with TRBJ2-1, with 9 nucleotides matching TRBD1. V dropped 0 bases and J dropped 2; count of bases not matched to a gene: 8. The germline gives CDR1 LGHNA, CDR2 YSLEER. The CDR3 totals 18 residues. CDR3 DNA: TGCGCCAGCAGCCAAGATCTGACGCGGACAGGGGCCTACAATGAGCAGTTCTTC. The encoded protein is CASSQDLTRTGAYNEQFF.

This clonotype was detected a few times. The CDR3 reads CAWTTGASYEQYF. In DNA, the CDR3 is TGTGCCTGGACGACAGGGGCCTCCTACGAGCAGTACTTC. The chain carries TRBV30 and TRBJ2-7, with TRBD1 matching over 8 bases. V was pared by 4 bases and J by 0 bases, with 2 bases of the junction left unmatched. CDR1 is GTSNPN and CDR2 is SVGIG in the germline V gene (reference sequence). The CDR3 consists of 13 residues.

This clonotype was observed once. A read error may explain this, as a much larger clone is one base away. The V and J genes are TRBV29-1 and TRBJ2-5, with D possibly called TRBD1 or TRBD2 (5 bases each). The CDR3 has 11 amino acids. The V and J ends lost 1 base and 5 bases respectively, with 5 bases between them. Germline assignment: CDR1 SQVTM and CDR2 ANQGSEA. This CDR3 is CSVEGDETQYF. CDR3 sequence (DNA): TGCAGCGTTGAAGGGGACGAGACCCAGTACTTC.